What follows is one T cell receptor beta chain and its context. V lost 0 bases and J lost 2, with 14 bases in between. The germline CDR1 and CDR2 sequences are GTSNPN and SVGIG (reference sequence). The CDR3 contains 15 residues. These data are taken from a study of blood T cell repertoires in COVID-19. Profiled with immunoSEQ multiplex PCR; TCRdb holds only in-frame clones, not every one. Among about 260,000 clones listed, about 89% were seen once. This TCR was recovered from a middle-aged woman who had recovered from COVID-19. Source material: peripheral blood. V is TRBV30 and J is TRBJ2-7; D is perhaps TRBD1 (6 bases). The CDR3 DNA follows: TGTGCCTGGAGTGTACTCTGGACAGCAACCTACGAGCAGTACTTC. It encodes CAWSVLWTATYEQYF.